This TCR beta chain was obtained from a study of T cells in Graves' hyperthyroidism and ophthalmopathy. For the study at large: Pretreatment peripheral blood was obtained at initial diagnosis. Findings of the study overall: Most thyroid clonotypes expanded above 0.001 were also detected in blood.

Ten or more counts support this clonotype. Its cognate antigen is unknown. The TCR beta CDR3 regions underwent amplification using RNA transcripts as the source. HTBI primers were the set used in a first-round RT-PCR of the TCR CDR3. TCRdb fed the multiplex PCR reads into MiXCR, producing one record per CDR3 protein. The sample lists 490,000 or so distinct CDR3 sequences, about 16% seen once, with about 29% in the top ten. Clinical symptoms, serum thyroxine, TRAb, thyroid ultrasound and orbital computed tomography established diagnosis. The clonotype was recovered from a woman in her twenties or thirties with Graves' ophthalmopathy. Input material: blood.

Here the CDR3 DNA reads TGTGCCAGCAGCTTAAGGCCCACGAACCGGAACTATGGCTACACCTTC. The encoded protein is CASSLRPTNRNYGYTF. V is TRBV7-2 and J is TRBJ1-2; D gene unclear. The CDR3 spans 16 residues. Per the germline V gene, CDR1 is SGHTA and CDR2 is FQGNSA. Trimming removed 2 bases from V and 2 bases from J, with 15 bases in between.